A single sample is the source of the 29 T cell receptor beta chains below, sequenced in a study of blood T cell repertoires in COVID-19 (dated by TCRdb to the early 2020s). The library was prepared using the immunoSEQ multiplex PCR assay. TCRdb carries this immuneACCESS record with in-frame sequences only. Its versions omit some clonotypes, under half of them owing to an unresolved V gene in the studies checked, with the rest unexplained. The sample yields under 500,000 clones; approximately 90% were counted once. Approximately 2% of the sample comes from the top ten. The material sequenced was PBMCs or T cells enriched from blood (not recorded which). The receptors were gathered from a woman aged 18-35 years with acute COVID-19.

V gene TRBV7-2 combines with J gene TRBJ1-4; the D gene is possibly TRBD1 (5 bases). V lost 3 bases to trimming and J lost 8 bases, with 13 bases between them. Germline V gene sequence: CDR1 SGHTA, CDR2 FQGNSA. This CDR3 has 14 amino acids. The chain's CDR3 is CASSLGPTGEKLFF. For the CDR3, the DNA is TGTGCCAGCAGCTTGGGCCCCACAGGAGAAAAACTGTTTTTT. Full variable domain (outside the CDR3, taken from reference TRBV7-2 and TRBJ1-4): GAGVSQSPSNKVTEKGKDVELRCDPISGHTALYWYRQSLGQGLEFLIYFQGNSAPDKSGLPSDRFSAERTGGSVSTLTIQRTQQEDSAVYLCASSLGPTGEKLFFGSGTQLSVL.

The V and J genes are TRBV19 and TRBJ2-5; tentative D call: TRBD1 (5 bases). The germline V and J ends were trimmed by 1 base and 4 bases, with 13 bases remaining between them. Germline CDR1 and CDR2: LNHDA and SQIVND (reference sequence). CDR3 size: 15 residues. The CDR3 DNA reads TGTGCCAGTAGTATAGGGCAGGGAATGGGAGAGACCCAGTACTTC. It yields the protein CASSIGQGMGETQYF.

CDR3 region: CASSNGQGRSPLHF. The CDR3 nucleotides are TGTGCCAGCAGCAACGGACAGGGTCGGTCACCCCTCCACTTT. J is TRBJ1-6 and V is TRBV7-6, with 8 bases fitting TRBD1. The CDR3 sequence is 14 residues long. V gave up 5 bases and J gave up 10 bases; unmatched junction bases: 7. Germline V gene data show CDR1 as SGHVS and CDR2 as FNYEAQ.

This clone occurred once. V gene TRBV10-3 combines with J gene TRBJ1-1; 7 positions agree with TRBD1. CDR1 is ENHRY, CDR2 SYGVKD, per germline. Germline trimming cut 2 bases from V and 5 bases from J; bases unmatched to any gene: 5. This CDR3 comprises 14 residues. DNA for the CDR3: TGTGCCATCAGTGAGACGGGACAGTCTACTGAAGCTTTCTTT. Protein: CAISETGQSTEAFF.

The chain links TRBV30 to TRBJ2-3; TRBD2 agrees at 11 bases. The germline gives CDR1 GTSNPN, CDR2 SVGIG (reference sequence). This CDR3 is built from 19 residues. V lost 4 bases and J lost 6; bases outside the gene matches: 21. The CDR3 protein is CAWTTGGTTSGMSADTQYF. In DNA, the CDR3 is TGTGCCTGGACCACAGGGGGGACGACTAGCGGGATGTCTGCGGATACGCAGTATTTT.

This sequence joins TRBV7-2 and TRBJ2-1; 8 positions match TRBD2. The CDR3 has 15 amino acids. With 5 bases clipped from V and 0 bases from J, the junction kept 3 bases outside the gene matches. Germline values: CDR1 SGHTA, CDR2 FQGNSA. The CDR3 region is CASSPGGSSYNEQFF. CDR3 DNA sequence: TGTGCCAGCAGCCCGGGAGGGAGCTCCTACAATGAGCAGTTCTTC.

V and J are TRBV9 and TRBJ2-7; TRBD2 is a possible D gene (6 bases). The CDR3 extends over 15 amino acids. Trimming took off 0 bases at V and 4 bases at J, with 14 bases between the two ends. CDR1 is SGDLS, CDR2 YYNGEE, per germline. CDR3 sequence reads: CASSVASGTHYEQYF. For the CDR3, the DNA is TGTGCCAGCAGCGTAGCCTCCGGGACTCATTACGAGCAGTACTTC.

The CDR3 region has the DNA TGTGCCAGCAGCCTTACGTGCTACAGGTGTGGGGTAGAGGGCTACACCTTC. Amino acid sequence: CASSLTCYRCGVEGYTF. V gene TRBV7-3 combines with J gene TRBJ1-2; TRBD1 is a possible D gene (5 bases). CDR3 length: 17 residues. V gave up 5 bases and J gave up 8 bases, with 27 bases separating them. The germline V gene has CDR1 SGHTA and CDR2 FQGTGA.

This clone was seen only once. The genes are TRBV7-8 and TRBJ2-3; maybe TRBD1 (5 bases). Germline-derived CDR1 and CDR2 are SGHVS and FQNEAQ. The CDR3 covers 14 residues. The V end lost 5 bases, the J end lost 5 bases, and 14 bases lay between the germline ends. The CDR3 region has the DNA TGTGCCAGCAGCCGAGGACGGACACAAGATACGCAGTATTTT. Its protein product is CASSRGRTQDTQYF.

This clone was counted once. This sequence joins TRBV18 and TRBJ1-5; 10 nucleotides align to TRBD1. The trim removed 11 bases at V and 5 bases at J, leaving 15 bases unmatched. The CDR3 totals 16 residues. Germline V lookup: CDR1 KGHSH, CDR2 LQKENI. CDR3 sequence (DNA): TGTGCCTCCATGGGACAGGGGAATTTTCAGGATCAGCCCCAGCATTTT. Protein sequence: CASMGQGNFQDQPQHF.

This sequence joins TRBV19 and TRBJ1-1; D unclear. The CDR3 is made up of 15 amino acids. Looked up from germline, CDR1 is LNHDA and CDR2 is SQIVND (reference sequence). Trimming left V 6 bases short and J 1 base short, with 15 bases between. The CDR3: CASSPFLGGNTEAFF. CDR3 nucleotides: TGTGCCAGTAGCCCCTTTTTAGGAGGGAACACTGAAGCTTTCTTT.

This clone came up once. V usage is TRBV3-1 (or the pseudogene TRBV3-2) and J usage is TRBJ1-3; D unresolved. The CDR3 is 14 amino acids. Trimming removed 2 bases at V and 4 bases at J, with 9 bases between. CDR1 is LGHDT and CDR2 is YNNKEL in the germline V gene (reference sequence). The CDR3: CASSQSETGNTIYF. CDR3 bases: TGTGCCAGCAGCCAATCAGAAACGGGAAACACCATATATTTT.

The J gene is TRBJ1-4, the V gene TRBV7-9; 7 positions agree with TRBD1. V was clipped by 1 base and J by 5 bases; unmatched bases: 4. Germline V gene data show CDR1 as SEHNR and CDR2 as FQNEAQ (reference sequence). This CDR3 comprises 15 residues. The CDR3, as DNA: TGTGCCAGCAGCTTAGGGGGGACAGAAAATGAAAAACTGTTTTTT. Translating gives CASSLGGTENEKLFF.

The V and J genes are TRBV10-2 and TRBJ2-7; TRBD1 is a possible D gene (6 bases). The germline V and J ends were trimmed by 10 bases and 3 bases, with 13 bases remaining between them. CDR3 length equals 12 residues. From germline, CDR1 is WSHSY and CDR2 SAAADI. CDR3 protein: CATVTGNYEQYF. CDR3 bases: TGCGCCACCGTGACAGGTAACTACGAGCAGTACTTC.

J is TRBJ2-7 and V is TRBV11-3; possibly TRBD1 for D (6 bases). The V end lost 5 bases, the J end lost 0 bases, and 11 bases lay between the germline ends. Germline lookup yields CDR1 SGHNT and CDR2 YENEEA. This CDR3 spans 14 amino acids. The CDR3 protein is CASSLRDNSYEQYF. The CDR3 bases are TGTGCCAGCAGCCTCCGGGACAACTCCTACGAGCAGTACTTC.

The chain has TRBV3-1 (or the pseudogene TRBV3-2) and TRBJ2-7, with TRBD2 as a possible D gene (6 bases). This CDR3 region has 17 residues. Trimming pared 2 bases from V and 2 bases from J, leaving 19 bases between. Germline CDR1 LGHDT, CDR2 YNNKEL (reference sequence). The DNA for the CDR3 is TGTGCCAGCAGCCAAATGCCTGGGGGGACCACCGCCTACGAGCAGTACTTC. It is translated as CASSQMPGGTTAYEQYF.

The chain uses TRBV27 and TRBJ2-1; TRBD2 aligns across 12 bases. The CDR3 has 15 residues. The ends lost 5 bases at V and 8 bases at J; junction bases unmatched: 7. Germline CDR1 and CDR2: MNHEY and SMNVEV (reference sequence). In nucleotides, the CDR3 is TGTGCCAGCAGTACCCGGACTAGCGGGGCCGATGAGCAGTTCTTC. Translated, it gives CASSTRTSGADEQFF.

The chain has TRBV10-3 and TRBJ1-5, with a possible D match to TRBD1 (6 bases). V lost 0 bases and J 2 bases, leaving 20 bases between the germline ends. Germline assignment: CDR1 ENHRY and CDR2 SYGVKD. The CDR3 runs 19 residues. As DNA, the CDR3 is TGTGCCATCAGTGAGTCGACTAAGGGGGGAGGGCTGGGCAATCAGCCCCAGCATTTT. Protein product: CAISESTKGGGLGNQPQHF.

The chain is built from TRBV3-1 (or the pseudogene TRBV3-2) and TRBJ1-2; 7 bases line up with TRBD1. This CDR3 spans 16 amino acids. With V trimmed by 0 bases and J by 6 bases, 10 bases remained unmatched. Germline V gives CDR1 LGHDT, CDR2 YNNKEL (reference sequence). The CDR3 loop is CASSQEAQGGFDGYTF. The CDR3 DNA is TGTGCCAGCAGCCAAGAGGCCCAGGGGGGATTCGATGGCTACACCTTC.

V is TRBV7-9 and J is TRBJ2-2, with D possibly being TRBD1 (5 bases). Germline CDR1 reads SEHNR; CDR2 reads FQNEAQ (reference sequence). V lost 7 bases and J lost 3, with 12 bases in between. The CDR3 consists of 14 residues. As DNA, the CDR3 is TGTGCCAGCAACCAGGGTACCGACACCGGGGAGCTGTTTTTT. This sequence encodes CASNQGTDTGELFF.

The chain employs TRBV9 and TRBJ2-5, with D possibly being TRBD2 (6 bases). The CDR3 totals 15 residues. The V gene lost 0 bases and the J gene lost 2 bases, with 11 bases spanning the gap. Germline CDR1 is SGDLS and CDR2 is YYNGEE. In nucleotides, the CDR3 is TGTGCCAGCAGCGTAGGTGCGGGGTGGCAAGAGACCCAGTACTTC. It specifies CASSVGAGWQETQYF. The variable domain in full, with the rest retrieved from reference TRBV9 and TRBJ2-5, is DSGVTQTPKHLITATGQRVTLRCSPRSGDLSVYWYQQSLDQGLQFLIQYYNGEERAKGNILERFSAQQFPDLHSELNLSSLELGDSALYFCASSVGAGWQETQYFGPGTRLLVL.

The CDR3: CASSTQGGSAEAFF. The CDR3 bases are TGTGCCAGTAGTACCCAGGGTGGCTCGGCTGAAGCTTTCTTT. The chain links TRBV19 to TRBJ1-1, with a weak D call TRBD1 (5 bases). Germline V CDR1 and CDR2: LNHDA, SQIVND (reference sequence). V was clipped by 4 bases and J by 6 bases, with 15 bases between them. This CDR3 contains 14 residues.

The chain employs TRBV15 and TRBJ1-3; D is ambiguous. The CDR3 extends over 15 amino acids. Germline CDR1 LNHNV, CDR2 YYDKDF (reference sequence). V lost 5 bases and J 0 bases, leaving 11 bases between the germline ends. CDR3 nucleotide sequence: TGTGCCACCAGCTCCCGAGGGTCCTCTGGAAACACCATATATTTT. It codes for CATSSRGSSGNTIYF.

The J gene is TRBJ1-1, the V gene TRBV7-9; D is unresolved. V shed 1 base and J shed 7 bases, with 7 bases lying between them. This CDR3 contains 12 residues. Germline values: CDR1 SEHNR, CDR2 FQNEAQ (reference sequence). The CDR3 reads CASSLGEDEAFF. The CDR3 DNA is TGTGCCAGCAGCTTAGGAGAGGATGAAGCTTTCTTT.

This clone was found once. The chain uses TRBV15 and TRBJ1-6; D gene unclear. CDR1 and CDR2 (germline): LNHNV, YYDKDF (reference sequence). CDR3 size: 13 residues. V lost 1 base to trimming and J lost 10 bases, with 8 bases between them. CDR3 nucleotides: TGTGCCACCAGCAGAGCCGACTGGTCACCCCTCCACTTT. Its translation: CATSRADWSPLHF.

The rearrangement links TRBV15 to TRBJ2-6; D might be TRBD1 (6 bases). Per germline, CDR1 LNHNV and CDR2 YYDKDF (reference sequence). The germline V and J ends were trimmed by 8 bases and 4 bases, with 18 bases remaining between them. CDR3 length equals 16 residues. This CDR3 is CATATGRFSGANVLTF. As DNA, the CDR3 is TGTGCCACCGCCACAGGGAGATTTTCCGGGGCCAACGTCCTGACTTTC.

The gene calls are TRBV24-1 and TRBJ1-1, with 10 bases fitting TRBD1. Germline V lookup: CDR1 KGHDR, CDR2 SFDVKD. The CDR3 has 17 amino acids. J was trimmed by 1 base and V by 0 bases; bases with no gene match: 4. The CDR3 DNA sequence: TGTGCCACCAGTGATTTGAAAGGACAGGGGGGGAACACTGAAGCTTTCTTT. Its translation: CATSDLKGQGGNTEAFF.

The chain couples TRBV24-1 to TRBJ1-2; 7 bases line up with TRBD1. V shed 3 bases, J shed 3 bases, and the junction held 3 bases outside the gene matches. The CDR3 runs to 14 residues. Germline CDR1 KGHDR, CDR2 SFDVKD. CDR3 loop: CATSDRGTDYGYTF. CDR3 coding DNA: TGTGCCACCAGTGATCGTGGGACAGACTATGGCTACACCTTC.

The J gene is TRBJ1-5, the V gene TRBV6-6; D ambiguous. CDR1 is MNHNY, CDR2 SVGAGI, per germline (reference sequence). The ends were cut back, 2 bases at V and 0 bases at J, with 8 bases in the middle. This CDR3 contains 15 residues. The CDR3 sequence: CASSYGAGSNQPQHF. The CDR3 DNA reads TGTGCCAGCAGTTACGGTGCGGGTAGCAATCAGCCCCAGCATTTT.